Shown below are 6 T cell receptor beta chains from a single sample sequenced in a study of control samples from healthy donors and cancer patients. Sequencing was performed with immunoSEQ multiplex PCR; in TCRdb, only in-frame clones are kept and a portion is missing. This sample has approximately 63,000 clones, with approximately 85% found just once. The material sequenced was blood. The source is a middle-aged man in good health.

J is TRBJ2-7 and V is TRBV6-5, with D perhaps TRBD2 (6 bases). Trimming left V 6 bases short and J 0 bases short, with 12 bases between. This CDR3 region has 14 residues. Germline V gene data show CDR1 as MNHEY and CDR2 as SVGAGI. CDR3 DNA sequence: TGTGCCAGCAGCCCCCTCGGGAGCTCCTACGAGCAGTACTTC. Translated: CASSPLGSSYEQYF.

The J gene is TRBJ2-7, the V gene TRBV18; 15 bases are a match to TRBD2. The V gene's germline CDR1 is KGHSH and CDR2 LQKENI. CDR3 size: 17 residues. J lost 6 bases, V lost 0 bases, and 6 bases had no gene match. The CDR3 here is CASSPPGGLAGGREQYF. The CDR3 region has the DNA TGTGCCAGCTCACCACCTGGCGGACTAGCGGGAGGGCGCGAGCAGTACTTC. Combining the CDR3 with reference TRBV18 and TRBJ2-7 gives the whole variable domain NAGVMQNPRHLVRRRGQEARLRCSPMKGHSHVYWYRQLPEEGLKFMVYLQKENIIDESGMPKERFSAEFPKEGPSILRIQQVVRGDSAAYFCASSPPGGLAGGREQYFGPGTRLTVT.

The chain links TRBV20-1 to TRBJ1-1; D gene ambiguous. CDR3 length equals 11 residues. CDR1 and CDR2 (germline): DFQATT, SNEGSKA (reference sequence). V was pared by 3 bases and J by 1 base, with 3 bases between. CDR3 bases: TGCAGTGCTAGGCAGAACACTGAAGCTTTCTTT. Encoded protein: CSARQNTEAFF.

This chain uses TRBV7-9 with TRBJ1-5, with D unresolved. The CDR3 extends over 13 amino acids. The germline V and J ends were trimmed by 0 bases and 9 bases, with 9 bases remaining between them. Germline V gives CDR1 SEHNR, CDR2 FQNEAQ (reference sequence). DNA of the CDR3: TGTGCCAGCAGCTTAGCGGAAAGCCCGCCCCAGCATTTT. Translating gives CASSLAESPPQHF.

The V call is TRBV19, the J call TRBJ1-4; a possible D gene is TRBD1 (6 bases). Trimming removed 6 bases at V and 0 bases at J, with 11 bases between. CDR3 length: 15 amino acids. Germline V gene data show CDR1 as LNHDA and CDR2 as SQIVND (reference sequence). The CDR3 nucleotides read TGTGCCAGTAGGAGGACAGCCGCAACTAATGAAAAACTGTTTTTT. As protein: CASRRTAATNEKLFF.

This CDR3 is CASSLGLAGPEQYF. The CDR3 DNA reads TGTGCCAGCAGCTTAGGTCTAGCGGGGCCAGAGCAGTACTTC. The chain is built from TRBV7-9 and TRBJ2-7; 9 bases are shared with TRBD2. The CDR3 is 14 residues long. Germline CDR1 is SEHNR and CDR2 is FQNEAQ (reference sequence). V gave up 1 base and J gave up 7 bases; unmatched junction bases: 5.